The source of this T cell receptor beta chain is a study of blood T cell repertoires in COVID-19. In the study overall: Acute and convalescent COVID-19 samples came from the United States, Italy and Spain. Sources were T cells, B-cell-depleted T cells, or PBMCs; the material itself was cDNA or gDNA.

Per the original methods: Amplification from reference gene primers served as the basis for estimated nucleated cell counts. The method was immunoSEQ multiplex PCR; TCRdb's version includes in-frame clones alone and lacks a portion of them. V and J calls and clone size are as listed in that table; D and trimming were resolved from the DNA. Of tens of thousands of clones in the sample, roughly 89% were seen once. Patients from Seattle were sampled longitudinally, starting during active infection. Losses at the gene ends were 5 bases for V and 9 bases for J; bases not matched to a gene: 4. Germline V gives CDR1 MNHEY, CDR2 SVGEGT. The CDR3 sequence is 12 residues long.

The sequenced sample was peripheral blood. This receptor was obtained from a woman aged 60 to 75 with COVID-19, enrolled during active disease. V is TRBV6-2 or TRBV6-3 and J is TRBJ1-5; 7 nucleotides align to TRBD1. The CDR3 protein is CASSQQGTPQHF. In nucleotides, the CDR3 is TGTGCCAGCAGTCAACAGGGGACGCCCCAGCATTTT.